The 5 T cell receptor beta chains reported below all come from one sample, sequenced in a study of shared clonotypes between healthy human individuals. Produced via immunoSEQ multiplex PCR; TCRdb's table is partial and in-frame only. This table holds some 1,900,000 clones, over 85% found once. Terminally differentiated effector memory CD45RA+ cells were left out of the naive CD8 fraction, which was CD45RO-negative and positively selected for CCR7. Sequenced: naive CD8+ T cells sorted from blood. The source is a man between 18 and 35 years old in good health.

This chain uses TRBV19 with TRBJ2-5; either TRBD1 or TRBD2 may supply D (6 bases each). Trimming pared 6 bases from V and 4 bases from J, leaving 12 bases between. This CDR3 region has 13 residues. Looked up from germline, CDR1 is LNHDA and CDR2 is SQIVND (reference sequence). As DNA, the CDR3 is TGTGCCAGTAGGTCCGGGGGCTCAGAGACCCAGTACTTC. This gives the protein CASRSGGSETQYF.

The chain carries TRBV7-9 and TRBJ1-2, with a tentative D call TRBD1 (6 bases). This CDR3 region has 15 residues. The germline V gene has CDR1 SEHNR and CDR2 FQNEAQ (reference sequence). V lost 1 base to trimming and J lost 2 bases, with 11 bases between them. CDR3 sequence (DNA): TGTGCCAGCAGCTTAGTCGGGGGCTTCAACTATGGCTACACCTTC. Translating it yields CASSLVGGFNYGYTF.

This chain links TRBV10-2 with TRBJ1-6; no firm D call. The V gene lost 6 bases and the J gene lost 0 bases, with 15 bases spanning the gap. The CDR3 totals 17 residues. The germline V gene encodes CDR1 WSHSY and CDR2 SAAADI. CDR3 loop: CASSAKGLRSYNSPLHF. The CDR3 bases are TGCGCCAGCAGCGCTAAGGGTCTTCGCTCCTATAATTCACCCCTCCACTTT.

The genes are TRBV11-2 and TRBJ2-2, with D possibly called TRBD1 or TRBD2 (6 bases each). Trimming took 3 bases from V and 1 from J, leaving 9 bases between them. The CDR3 loop spans 15 amino acids. Germline V gene data show CDR1 as SGHAT and CDR2 as FQNNGV. CDR3 residues: CASSFRGGNTGELFF. CDR3 DNA: TGTGCCAGCAGCTTCAGGGGAGGGAACACCGGGGAGCTGTTTTTT.

The chain couples TRBV7-9 to TRBJ2-3; 7 bases fit TRBD2. The V gene's germline CDR1 is SEHNR and CDR2 FQNEAQ (reference sequence). V lost 2 bases, J lost 2 bases, and 10 bases stayed unmatched. This CDR3 region has 17 residues. The CDR3 sequence is CASSLYWLAETTDTQYF. The DNA of the CDR3 is TGTGCCAGCAGCTTATATTGGCTAGCGGAGACCACAGATACGCAGTATTTT. Full variable domain (missing parts from reference TRBV7-9 and TRBJ2-3): DTGVSQNPRHKITKRGQNVTFRCDPISEHNRLYWYRQTLGQGPEFLTYFQNEAQLEKSRLLSDRFSAERPKGSFSTLEIQRTEQGDSAMYLCASSLYWLAETTDTQYFGPGTRLTVL.